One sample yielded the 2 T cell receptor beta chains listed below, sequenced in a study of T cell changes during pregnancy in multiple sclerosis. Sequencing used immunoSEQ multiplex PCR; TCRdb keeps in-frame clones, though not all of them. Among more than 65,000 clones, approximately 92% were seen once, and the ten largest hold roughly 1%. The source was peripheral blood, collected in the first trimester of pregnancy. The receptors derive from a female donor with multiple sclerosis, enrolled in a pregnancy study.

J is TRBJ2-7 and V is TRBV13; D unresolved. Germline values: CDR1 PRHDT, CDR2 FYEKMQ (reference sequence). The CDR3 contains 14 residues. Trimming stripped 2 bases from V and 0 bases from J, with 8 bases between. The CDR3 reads CASSLSYLSYEQYF. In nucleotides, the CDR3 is TGTGCCAGCAGCTTAAGCTACCTCTCCTACGAGCAGTACTTC.

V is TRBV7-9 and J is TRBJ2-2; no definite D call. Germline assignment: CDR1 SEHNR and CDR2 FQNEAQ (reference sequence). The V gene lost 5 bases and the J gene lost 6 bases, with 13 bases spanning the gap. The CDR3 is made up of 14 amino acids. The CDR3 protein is CASSPPLGSGELFF. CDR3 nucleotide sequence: TGTGCCAGCAGCCCTCCCCTAGGATCCGGGGAGCTGTTTTTT.